Shown below are 4 T cell receptor beta chains from a single sample sequenced in a study of CD8+ T cells in alopecia areata. Treatment here: oral pan-JAK inhibitor, 5-10 mg twice daily. RNA extraction and reverse transcription yielded cDNA as sequencing template. Measured with immunoSEQ multiplex PCR; TCRdb has only the in-frame clones, and not every one. The sample lists about 180,000 clones; roughly 50% were seen once. Sequencing was performed on CD8+ T cells sorted from blood, taken at week 24, from a patient treated with tofacitinib. Receptors originate from a human donor with alopecia areata.

This clone occurred once. The rearrangement links TRBV9 to TRBJ1-2; possibly TRBD1 for D (5 bases). This CDR3 contains 16 residues. V lost 0 bases and J 1 base, leaving 13 bases between the germline ends. The germline V gene encodes CDR1 SGDLS and CDR2 YYNGEE. The CDR3 sequence is CASSVGQSRDNYGYTF. The CDR3 DNA follows: TGTGCCAGCAGCGTAGGGCAGTCCAGGGATAACTATGGCTACACCTTC.

The DNA of the CDR3 is TGTGCCAGCAGTTTAGGGGGACAAGGGGGTTATCAGCCCCAGCATTTT. Its protein is CASSLGGQGGYQPQHF. The chain employs TRBV27 and TRBJ1-5, with D possibly matching TRBD1 (6 bases). Trimming pared 2 bases from V and 5 bases from J, leaving 16 bases between. This CDR3 comprises 16 residues. Germline lookup yields CDR1 MNHEY and CDR2 SMNVEV (reference sequence).

This clone was counted once. V is TRBV2 and J is TRBJ1-6; 7 nucleotides line up with TRBD1. Trimming at V came to 4 bases and at J to 14 bases, leaving 5 bases not matched to a gene. This CDR3 is 12 amino acids long. CDR1 and CDR2 (germline): SNHLY, FYNNEI. CDR3 nucleotide sequence: TGTGCCAGCAGTGCTCGACAGGGCACCCTCCACTTT. As protein: CASSARQGTLHF.

V gene TRBV7-9 combines with J gene TRBJ1-2; 7 bases line up with TRBD1. J was trimmed by 6 bases and V by 2 bases; bases with no gene match: 6. Per germline, CDR1 SEHNR and CDR2 FQNEAQ (reference sequence). The length of the CDR3 is 14 residues. The CDR3 protein is CASSLQGGSDGYTF. CDR3 in DNA: TGTGCCAGCAGCTTACAGGGGGGTAGCGATGGCTACACCTTC. The whole variable domain, filled in from reference TRBV7-9 and TRBJ1-2, reads DTGVSQNPRHKITKRGQNVTFRCDPISEHNRLYWYRQTLGQGPEFLTYFQNEAQLEKSRLLSDRFSAERPKGSFSTLEIQRTEQGDSAMYLCASSLQGGSDGYTFGSGTRLTVV.